This T cell receptor (beta chain) was recovered during a study of blood T cell repertoires in COVID-19. Overall study: PBMCs, B-cell-depleted T cells, or T cells were the source of the cDNA or gDNA that made up the material.

V lost 2 bases and J lost 6, with 11 bases in between. CDR1 is KGHSH and CDR2 is LQKENI in the germline V gene. CDR3 length: 14 amino acids. The assay was immunoSEQ multiplex PCR, and TCRdb's table has in-frame clones only and misses some. The sample lists tens of thousands of clones; approximately 84% were seen once. The chain joins TRBV18 to TRBJ2-1; maybe TRBD2 (6 bases). The sample taken for sequencing was peripheral blood. The clonotype originates from a man aged 50-60 years with acute or convalescent COVID-19. CDR3 sequence (DNA): TGTGCCAGCTCACCAGACGGGAGAATCAATGAGCAGTTCTTC. Translated: CASSPDGRINEQFF.